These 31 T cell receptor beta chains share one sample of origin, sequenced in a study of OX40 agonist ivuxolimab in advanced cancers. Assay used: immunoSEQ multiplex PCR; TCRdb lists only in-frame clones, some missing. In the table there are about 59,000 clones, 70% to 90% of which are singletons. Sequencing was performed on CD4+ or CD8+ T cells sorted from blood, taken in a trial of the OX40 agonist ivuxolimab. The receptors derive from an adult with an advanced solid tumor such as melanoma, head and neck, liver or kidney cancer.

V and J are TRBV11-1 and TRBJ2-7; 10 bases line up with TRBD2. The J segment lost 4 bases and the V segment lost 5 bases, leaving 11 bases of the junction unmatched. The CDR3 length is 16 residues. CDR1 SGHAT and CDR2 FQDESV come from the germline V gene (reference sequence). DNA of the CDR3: TGTGCCAGCAGCAGAACCTCTAGCGGGAGTGGTTACGAGCAGTACTTC. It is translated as CASSRTSSGSGYEQYF.

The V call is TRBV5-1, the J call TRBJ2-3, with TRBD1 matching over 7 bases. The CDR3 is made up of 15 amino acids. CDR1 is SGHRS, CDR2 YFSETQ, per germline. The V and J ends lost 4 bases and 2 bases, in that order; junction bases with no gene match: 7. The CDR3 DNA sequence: TGCGCCAGCAGCCGGACAGGACAGGCCACAGATACGCAGTATTTT. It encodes CASSRTGQATDTQYF.

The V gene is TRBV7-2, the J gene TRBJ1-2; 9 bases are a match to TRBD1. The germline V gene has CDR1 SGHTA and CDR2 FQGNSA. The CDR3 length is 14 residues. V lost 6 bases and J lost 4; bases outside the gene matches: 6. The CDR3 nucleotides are TGTGCCAGCAGATCGACAGGGGGAAGCTATGGCTACACCTTC. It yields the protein CASRSTGGSYGYTF.

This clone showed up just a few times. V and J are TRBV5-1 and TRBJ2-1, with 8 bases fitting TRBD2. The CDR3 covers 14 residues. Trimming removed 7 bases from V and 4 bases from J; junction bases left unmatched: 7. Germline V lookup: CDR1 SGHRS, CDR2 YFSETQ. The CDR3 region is CASYTSGTYNEQFF. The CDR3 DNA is TGCGCCAGCTATACTAGCGGAACTTACAATGAGCAGTTCTTC.

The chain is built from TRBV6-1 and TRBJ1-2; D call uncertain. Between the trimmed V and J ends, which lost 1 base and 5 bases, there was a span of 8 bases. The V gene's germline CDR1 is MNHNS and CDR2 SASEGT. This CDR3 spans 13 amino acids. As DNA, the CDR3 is TGTGCCAGCAGTGAAGGGAACGGGTATGGCTACACCTTC. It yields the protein CASSEGNGYGYTF.

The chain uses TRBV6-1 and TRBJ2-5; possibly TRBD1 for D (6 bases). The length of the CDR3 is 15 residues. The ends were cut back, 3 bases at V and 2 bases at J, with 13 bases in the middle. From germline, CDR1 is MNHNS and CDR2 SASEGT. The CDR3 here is CASSEFTGIQETQYF. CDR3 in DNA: TGTGCCAGCAGTGAGTTTACAGGGATACAAGAGACCCAGTACTTC.

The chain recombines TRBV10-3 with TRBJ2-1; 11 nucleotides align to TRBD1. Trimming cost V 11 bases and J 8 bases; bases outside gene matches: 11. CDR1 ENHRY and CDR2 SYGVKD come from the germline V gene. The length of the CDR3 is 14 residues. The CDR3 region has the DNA TGTGCCTTAGGCGGGACAGGGGGATTCGATGAGCAGTTCTTC. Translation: CALGGTGGFDEQFF.

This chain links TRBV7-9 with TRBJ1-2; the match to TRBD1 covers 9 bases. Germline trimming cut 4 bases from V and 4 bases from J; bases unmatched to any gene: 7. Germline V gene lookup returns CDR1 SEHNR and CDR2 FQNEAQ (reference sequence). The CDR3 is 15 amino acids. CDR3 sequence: CASSSPGQGSYGYTF. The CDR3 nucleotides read TGTGCCAGCAGCTCCCCGGGACAGGGAAGCTATGGCTACACCTTC.

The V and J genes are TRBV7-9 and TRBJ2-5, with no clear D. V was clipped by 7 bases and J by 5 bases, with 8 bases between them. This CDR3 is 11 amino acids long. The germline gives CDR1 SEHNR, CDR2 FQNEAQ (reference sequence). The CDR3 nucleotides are TGTGCCAGCACGTTGATGGAGACCCAGTACTTC. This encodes CASTLMETQYF. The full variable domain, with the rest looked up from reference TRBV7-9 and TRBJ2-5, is DTGVSQNPRHKITKRGQNVTFRCDPISEHNRLYWYRQTLGQGPEFLTYFQNEAQLEKSRLLSDRFSAERPKGSFSTLEIQRTEQGDSAMYLCASTLMETQYFGPGTRLLVL.

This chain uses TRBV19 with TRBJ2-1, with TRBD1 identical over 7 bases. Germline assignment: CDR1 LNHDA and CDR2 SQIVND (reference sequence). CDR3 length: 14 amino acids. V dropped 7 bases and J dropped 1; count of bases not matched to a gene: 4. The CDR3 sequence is CASKETGSYNEQFF. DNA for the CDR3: TGTGCCAGTAAAGAGACAGGGTCCTACAATGAGCAGTTCTTC.

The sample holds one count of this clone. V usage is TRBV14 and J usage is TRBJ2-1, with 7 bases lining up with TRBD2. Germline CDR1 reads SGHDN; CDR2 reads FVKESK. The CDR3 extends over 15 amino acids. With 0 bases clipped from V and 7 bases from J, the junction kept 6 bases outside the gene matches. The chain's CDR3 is CASSQESSGLNEQFF. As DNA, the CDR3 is TGTGCCAGCAGCCAAGAGTCTAGCGGCCTGAATGAGCAGTTCTTC.

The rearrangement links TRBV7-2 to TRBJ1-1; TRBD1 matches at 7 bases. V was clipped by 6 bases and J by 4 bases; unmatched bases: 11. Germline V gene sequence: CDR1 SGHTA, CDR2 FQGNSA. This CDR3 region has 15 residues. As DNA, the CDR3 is TGTGCCAGCAGGCCCTCCCAGGGGGGTGGCACTGAAGCTTTCTTT. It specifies CASRPSQGGGTEAFF.

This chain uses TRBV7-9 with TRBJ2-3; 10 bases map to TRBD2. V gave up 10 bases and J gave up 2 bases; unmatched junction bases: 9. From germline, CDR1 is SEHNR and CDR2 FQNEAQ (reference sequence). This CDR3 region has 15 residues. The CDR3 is CATPPSGRDTDTQYF. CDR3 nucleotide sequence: TGTGCCACCCCCCCCAGCGGGAGGGACACAGATACGCAGTATTTT.

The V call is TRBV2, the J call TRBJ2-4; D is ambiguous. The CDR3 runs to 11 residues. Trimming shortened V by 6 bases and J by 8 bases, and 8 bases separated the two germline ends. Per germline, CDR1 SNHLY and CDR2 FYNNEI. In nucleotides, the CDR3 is TGTGCCAGCAGGCGGTTGGACATTCAGTACTTC. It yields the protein CASRRLDIQYF.

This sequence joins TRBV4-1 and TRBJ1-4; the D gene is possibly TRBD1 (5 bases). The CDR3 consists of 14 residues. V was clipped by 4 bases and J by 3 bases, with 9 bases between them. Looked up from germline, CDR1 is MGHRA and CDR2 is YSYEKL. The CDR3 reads CASSLPGSNEKLFF. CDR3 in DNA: TGCGCCAGCAGCCTCCCAGGGTCTAATGAAAAACTGTTTTTT.

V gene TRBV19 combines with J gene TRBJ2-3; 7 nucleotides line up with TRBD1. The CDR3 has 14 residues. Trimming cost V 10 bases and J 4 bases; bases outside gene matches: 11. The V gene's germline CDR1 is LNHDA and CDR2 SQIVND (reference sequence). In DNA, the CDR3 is TGTGCCACCGCCCTAGGGGGCCCACCAGATACGCAGTATTTT. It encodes CATALGGPPDTQYF.

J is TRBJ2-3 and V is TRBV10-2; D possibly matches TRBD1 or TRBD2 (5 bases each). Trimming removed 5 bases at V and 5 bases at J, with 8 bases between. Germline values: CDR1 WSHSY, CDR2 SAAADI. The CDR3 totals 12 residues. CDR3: CASSTGGDTQYF. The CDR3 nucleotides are TGCGCCAGCAGTACAGGAGGAGATACGCAGTATTTT.

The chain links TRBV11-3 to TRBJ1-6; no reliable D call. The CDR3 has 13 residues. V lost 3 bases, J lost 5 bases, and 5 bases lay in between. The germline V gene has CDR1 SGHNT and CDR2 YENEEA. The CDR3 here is CASSLYDNSPLHF. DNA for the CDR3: TGTGCCAGCAGCTTGTACGATAATTCACCCCTCCACTTT.

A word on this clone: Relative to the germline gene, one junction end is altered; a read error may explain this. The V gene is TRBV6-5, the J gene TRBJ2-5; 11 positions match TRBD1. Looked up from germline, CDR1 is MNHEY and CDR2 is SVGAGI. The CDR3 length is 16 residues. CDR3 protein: CASSNSGTGGIRGQYF. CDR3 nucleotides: TGTGCCAGCAGTAACTCCGGGACAGGGGGGATTAGAGGCCAGTACTTC.

The CDR3 spells CASSIRRDRRDTQYF. The CDR3 DNA follows: TGTGCCAGTAGTATTAGGCGGGATCGGAGAGATACGCAGTATTTT. The rearrangement links TRBV19 to TRBJ2-3; the D gene is possibly TRBD2 (6 bases). Germline assignment: CDR1 LNHDA and CDR2 SQIVND (reference sequence). CDR3 length equals 15 residues. Deletions cut 3 bases from V and 5 bases from J, with 15 bases between.

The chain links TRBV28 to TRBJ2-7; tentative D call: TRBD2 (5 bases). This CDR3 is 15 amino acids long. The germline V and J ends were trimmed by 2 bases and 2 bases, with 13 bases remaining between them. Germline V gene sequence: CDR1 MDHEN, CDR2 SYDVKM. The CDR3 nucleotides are TGTGCCAGCAGTTTACCGGGCACACTAGCCTACGAGCAGTACTTC. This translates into CASSLPGTLAYEQYF.

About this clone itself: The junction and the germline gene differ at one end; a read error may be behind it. The CDR3, as DNA: TGTGCCAGCAGCCCGGGACTCCCGACGCTCTACGGGCAGTACTTC. As protein: CASSPGLPTLYGQYF. V and J are TRBV7-9 and TRBJ2-7; maybe TRBD2 (6 bases). CDR1 is SEHNR, CDR2 FQNEAQ, per germline (reference sequence). The CDR3 is 15 amino acids. The complete variable domain, with remaining parts taken from reference TRBV7-9 and TRBJ2-7, reads DTGVSQNPRHKITKRGQNVTFRCDPISEHNRLYWYRQTLGQGPEFLTYFQNEAQLEKSRLLSDRFSAERPKGSFSTLEIQRTEQGDSAMYLCASSPGLPTLYGQYFGPGTRLTVT.

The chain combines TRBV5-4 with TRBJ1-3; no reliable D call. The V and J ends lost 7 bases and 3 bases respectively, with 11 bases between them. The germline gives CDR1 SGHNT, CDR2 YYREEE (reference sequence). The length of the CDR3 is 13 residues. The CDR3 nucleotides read TGTGCCAGCGGACGAGGAGTTGGAAACACCATATATTTT. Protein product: CASGRGVGNTIYF.

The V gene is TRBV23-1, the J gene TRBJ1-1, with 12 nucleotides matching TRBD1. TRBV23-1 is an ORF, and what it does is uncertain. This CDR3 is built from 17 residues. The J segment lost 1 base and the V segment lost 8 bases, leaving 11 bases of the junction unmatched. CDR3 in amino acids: CASDPKGTGGANTEAFF. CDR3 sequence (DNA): TGCGCCAGCGATCCAAAAGGGACAGGGGGCGCGAACACTGAAGCTTTCTTT.

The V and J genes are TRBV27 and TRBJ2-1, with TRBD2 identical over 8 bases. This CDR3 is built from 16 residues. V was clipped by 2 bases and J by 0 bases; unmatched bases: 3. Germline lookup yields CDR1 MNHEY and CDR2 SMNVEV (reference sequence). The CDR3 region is CASSLLAGHSYNEQFF. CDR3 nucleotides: TGTGCCAGCAGTTTACTAGCGGGCCACTCCTACAATGAGCAGTTCTTC.

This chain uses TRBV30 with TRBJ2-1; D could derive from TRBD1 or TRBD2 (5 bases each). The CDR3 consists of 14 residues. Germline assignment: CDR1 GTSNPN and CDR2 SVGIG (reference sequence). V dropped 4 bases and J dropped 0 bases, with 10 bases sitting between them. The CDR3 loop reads CAWTRGYSYNEQFF. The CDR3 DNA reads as TGTGCCTGGACCCGGGGCTACTCCTACAATGAGCAGTTCTTC.

The CDR3 is CASSSRENQPQHF. The CDR3 coding sequence is TGTGCCAGCAGTTCCAGGGAAAATCAGCCCCAGCATTTT. The chain is built from TRBV6-6 and TRBJ1-5; D possibly corresponds to TRBD1 (5 bases). The CDR3 has 13 residues. Trimming cost V 4 bases and J 4 bases, with 8 bases left between them. Per germline, CDR1 MNHNY and CDR2 SVGAGI (reference sequence).

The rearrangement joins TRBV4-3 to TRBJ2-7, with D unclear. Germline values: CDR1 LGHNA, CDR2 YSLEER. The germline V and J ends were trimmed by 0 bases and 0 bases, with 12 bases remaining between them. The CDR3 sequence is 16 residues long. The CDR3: CASSQDLVEDSYEQYF. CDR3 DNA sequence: TGCGCCAGCAGCCAAGATCTAGTAGAAGACTCCTACGAGCAGTACTTC.

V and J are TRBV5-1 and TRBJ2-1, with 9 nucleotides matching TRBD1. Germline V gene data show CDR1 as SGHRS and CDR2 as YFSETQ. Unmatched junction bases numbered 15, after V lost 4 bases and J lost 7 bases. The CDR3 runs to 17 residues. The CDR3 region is CASSPGQGTRRVNEQFF. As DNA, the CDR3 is TGCGCCAGCAGCCCGGGACAGGGTACTAGGAGGGTGAATGAGCAGTTCTTC.

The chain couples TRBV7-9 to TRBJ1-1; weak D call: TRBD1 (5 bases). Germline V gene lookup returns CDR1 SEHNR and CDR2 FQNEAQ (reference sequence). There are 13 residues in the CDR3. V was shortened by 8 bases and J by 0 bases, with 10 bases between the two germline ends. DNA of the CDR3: TGTGCCAGCGGCAGGGCACTGAACACTGAAGCTTTCTTT. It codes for CASGRALNTEAFF.

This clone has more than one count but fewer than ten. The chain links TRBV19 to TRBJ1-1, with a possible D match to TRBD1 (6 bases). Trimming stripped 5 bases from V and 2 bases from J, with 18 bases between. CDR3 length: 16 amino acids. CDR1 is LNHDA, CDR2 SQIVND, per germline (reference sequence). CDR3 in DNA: TGTGCCAGTAGTTCTCTAGGGGGGTCGAGAAACACTGAAGCTTTCTTT. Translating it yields CASSSLGGSRNTEAFF.